This TCR beta chain was observed in a study of type 1 regulatory T cells. Study at large: This in vitro CD4 product, T-allo10, is enriched for Tr1 cells and alloantigen-specific.

TCRdb processed the reads anew with MiXCR; each CDR3 protein has one entry. The table records around 88,000 distinct CDR3 sequences, around a third of them present only once. The CDR3 loop spans 14 amino acids. Germline assignment: CDR1 MNHEY and CDR2 SVGEGT. Trimming at V came to 4 bases and at J to 10 bases, leaving 9 bases not matched to a gene. The sequenced sample was CD4+ T cells, either the whole sample or a sorted fraction (not recorded which). The chain combines TRBV6-2 or TRBV6-3 with TRBJ1-5, with 8 bases fitting TRBD1. The TCR was taken from a human donor in good health. The chain's CDR3 is CASSSDRATSPQHF. The CDR3 DNA reads TGTGCCAGCAGTTCGGACAGGGCTACTAGTCCCCAGCATTTT.